The clone carrying this TCR beta chain was recorded a few times. RNA transcripts provided the source from which TCR beta CDR3 regions were amplified. HTBI primers were the set used in a first-round RT-PCR of the TCR CDR3. MiXCR was run by TCRdb on the multiplex PCR reads, yielding one entry per CDR3 protein. The sample yields approximately 300,000 distinct CDR3 sequences, over 15% seen once. CDR1 SGHRS and CDR2 YFSETQ come from the germline V gene. This CDR3 spans 16 amino acids. Trimming took off 1 base at V and 8 bases at J, with 16 bases between the two ends. This record belongs to a study of T cells in Graves' hyperthyroidism and ophthalmopathy. Diagnostic decisions used clinical symptoms, serum thyroxine and TRAb, thyroid ultrasound and orbital computed tomography.

The gene calls are TRBV5-1 and TRBJ1-6; D remains unclear. The specimen sequenced was blood. The sequence was collected from a woman aged 60-70 years with Graves' ophthalmopathy. CDR3 sequence (DNA): TGCGCCAGCAGCTTGATGACGGCAGGCCGAGATTCACCCCTCCACTTT. Translated: CASSLMTAGRDSPLHF.